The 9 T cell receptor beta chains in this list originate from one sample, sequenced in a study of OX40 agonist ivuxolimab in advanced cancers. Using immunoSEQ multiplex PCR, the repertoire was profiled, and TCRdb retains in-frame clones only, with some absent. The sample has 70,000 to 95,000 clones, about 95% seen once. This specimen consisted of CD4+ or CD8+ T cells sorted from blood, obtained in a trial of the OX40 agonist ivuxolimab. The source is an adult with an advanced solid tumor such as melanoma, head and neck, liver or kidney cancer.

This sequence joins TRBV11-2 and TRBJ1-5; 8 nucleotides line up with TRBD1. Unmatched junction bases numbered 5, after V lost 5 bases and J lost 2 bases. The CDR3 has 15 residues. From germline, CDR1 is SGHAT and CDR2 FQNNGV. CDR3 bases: TGTGCCAGCAGCGAGACAGGGGATGGCAATCAGCCCCAGCATTTT. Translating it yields CASSETGDGNQPQHF.

CDR3 loop: CASSIGRYNEQFF. The CDR3 DNA follows: TGTGCCAGCAGTATTGGTCGGTACAATGAGCAGTTCTTC. The rearrangement uses TRBV6-5 and TRBJ2-1; the D is unclear. With 5 bases removed from V and 4 bases from J, the gap between germline ends came to 9 bases. This CDR3 has 13 residues. CDR1 is MNHEY, CDR2 SVGAGI, per germline.

Written as DNA, the CDR3 is TGTGCCAGCACCTTTCCCGGCGGGAGGGCGGATACGCAGTATTTT. It is translated as CASTFPGGRADTQYF. The chain combines TRBV28 with TRBJ2-3, with 9 bases lining up with TRBD2. This CDR3 has 15 amino acids. CDR1 MDHEN and CDR2 SYDVKM come from the germline V gene. The V segment lost 7 bases and the J segment 6 bases; nucleotides outside the gene matches: 11.

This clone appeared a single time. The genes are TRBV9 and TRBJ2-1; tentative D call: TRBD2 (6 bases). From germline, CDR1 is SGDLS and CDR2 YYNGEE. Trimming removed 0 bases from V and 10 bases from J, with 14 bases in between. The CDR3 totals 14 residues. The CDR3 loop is CASSVDIGSDEQFF. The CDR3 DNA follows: TGTGCCAGCAGCGTAGATATCGGGAGTGACGAGCAGTTCTTC.

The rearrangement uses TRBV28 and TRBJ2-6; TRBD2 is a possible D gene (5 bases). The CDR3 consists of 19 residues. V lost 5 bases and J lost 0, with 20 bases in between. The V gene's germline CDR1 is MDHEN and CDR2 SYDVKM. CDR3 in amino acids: CASSPLSGIRVSGANVLTF. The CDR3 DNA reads TGTGCCAGCAGTCCCCTCAGCGGAATTCGGGTCTCTGGGGCCAACGTCCTGACTTTC.

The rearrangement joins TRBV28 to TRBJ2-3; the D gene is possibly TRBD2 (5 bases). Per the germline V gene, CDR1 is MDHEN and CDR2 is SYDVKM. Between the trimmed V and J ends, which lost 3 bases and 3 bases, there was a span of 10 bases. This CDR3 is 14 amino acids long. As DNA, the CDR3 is TGTGCCAGCAGTTTCGGGGTTTGGACAGATACGCAGTATTTT. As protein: CASSFGVWTDTQYF.

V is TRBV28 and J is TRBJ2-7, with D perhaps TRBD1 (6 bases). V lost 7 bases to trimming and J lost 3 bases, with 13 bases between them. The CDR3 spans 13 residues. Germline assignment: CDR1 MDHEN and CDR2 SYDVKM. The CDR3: CASTTSGHYEQYF. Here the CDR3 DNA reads TGTGCCAGCACCACTTCGGGACACTACGAGCAGTACTTC.

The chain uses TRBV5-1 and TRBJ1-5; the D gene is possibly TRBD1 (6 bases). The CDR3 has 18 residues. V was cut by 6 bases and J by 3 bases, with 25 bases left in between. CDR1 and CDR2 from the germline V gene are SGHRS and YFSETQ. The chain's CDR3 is CASIASDSLNIDNQPQHF. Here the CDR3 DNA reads TGCGCCAGCATTGCGTCGGACAGCTTAAATATTGACAATCAGCCCCAGCATTTT.

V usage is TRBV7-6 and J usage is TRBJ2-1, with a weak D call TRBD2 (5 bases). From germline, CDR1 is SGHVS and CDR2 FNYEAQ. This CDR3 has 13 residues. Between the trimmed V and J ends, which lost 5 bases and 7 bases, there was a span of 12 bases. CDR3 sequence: CASSPGKGNEQFF. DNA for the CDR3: TGTGCCAGCAGCCCGGGGAAGGGTAATGAGCAGTTCTTC.